A selection of T cell receptor beta chains follows, all from one sample in a study of response to subunit inactivated influenza vaccine. TCRdb fed the RT-PCR reads into MiXCR, producing one record per CDR3 protein. This sample yields more than 600,000 distinct CDR3 sequences, of which about 18% are seen a single time; roughly 10% belongs to the top ten. The source was PBMCs from blood, collected more than 4 days after vaccination. The receptor set was obtained from a man in his forties or fifties who received an inactivated influenza vaccine. Both conserved end residues are part of each CDR3. The D gene is left open where the match is weak. Clone size is shown for a subset of rows, as once, few, many or a class of expanded clone.

v_gene	abundance	len	d_gene	j_gene	CDR3aa	CDR3nt
TRBV12-3/TRBV12-4	.	16	.	TRBJ1-4	CASSLSRVATNEKLFF	TGTGCCAGCAGTTTGTCCAGGGTTGCAACTAATGAAAAACTGTTTTTT
TRBV7-9	few	17	TRBD2	TRBJ2-1	CASSPQFGRTVYNEQFF	TGTGCCAGCAGCCCCCAATTCGGGAGGACCGTCTACAATGAGCAGTTCTTC
TRBV7-2	.	14	.	TRBJ2-5	CASSLPPLGETQYF	TGTGCCAGCAGCCTACCGCCGCTCGGAGAGACCCAGTACTTC
TRBV7-8	.	16	.	TRBJ2-3	CASSLSGGLHTDTQYF	TGTGCCAGCAGCTTAAGTGGAGGACTCCACACAGATACGCAGTATTTT
TRBV6-5	few	14	TRBD1	TRBJ2-5	CASSFGTAPETQYF	TGTGCCAGCAGTTTCGGGACAGCCCCAGAGACCCAGTACTTC
TRBV20-1	many	15	.	TRBJ1-4	CSARDLQGDGEKLFF	TGCAGTGCTAGAGATCTCCAGGGAGACGGTGAAAAACTGTTTTTT
TRBV20-1	few	16	TRBD2	TRBJ2-1	CSARHLTSGSYNEQFF	TGCAGTGCTAGACACTTGACTAGCGGATCCTACAATGAGCAGTTCTTC
TRBV12-3/TRBV12-4	few	14	.	TRBJ2-4	CASSARVAKNIQYF	TGTGCCAGCAGCGCGAGGGTAGCCAAAAACATTCAGTACTTC
TRBV7-8	.	13	TRBD1	TRBJ1-6	CASSRTGTSPLHF	TGTGCCAGCAGCCGGACAGGGACATCACCCCTCCACTTT
TRBV29-1	.	17	TRBD2	TRBJ2-1	CSVAAPGTSGRAHEQFF	TGCAGCGTCGCCGCACCAGGGACTAGCGGGAGGGCCCATGAGCAGTTCTTC
TRBV20-1	.	13	TRBD1	TRBJ2-7	CSARWDRGYEQYF	TGCAGTGCTAGGTGGGACAGGGGCTACGAGCAGTACTTC
TRBV10-3	few	12	.	TRBJ2-3	CAIRDNTDTQYF	TGTGCCATCAGGGACAACACAGATACGCAGTATTTT
TRBV10-1	.	15	.	TRBJ2-1	CASSELGPLGNEQFF	TGCGCCAGCAGTGAATTGGGGCCCCTGGGCAATGAGCAGTTCTTC
TRBV5-1	.	15	.	TRBJ1-1	CASSENREINTEAFF	TGCGCCAGCAGCGAAAACAGGGAAATAAACACTGAAGCTTTCTTT
TRBV6-5	many	12	.	TRBJ1-1	CASRGGNTEAFF	TGTGCCAGCCGTGGCGGGAACACTGAAGCTTTCTTT
TRBV7-7	few	15	.	TRBJ2-5	CASSPTGTVWETQYF	TGTGCTAGCAGCCCCACCGGGACTGTGTGGGAGACCCAGTACTTC
TRBV28	few	14	.	TRBJ2-5	CASSVGGSGETQYF	TGTGCCAGCAGCGTTGGGGGGAGCGGAGAGACCCAGTACTTC
TRBV20-1	.	12	.	TRBJ2-1	CSARVLSDEQFF	TGCAGTGCTAGAGTGCTCTCCGATGAGCAGTTCTTC
TRBV11-2	few	15	.	TRBJ2-7	CASSSRDDRSYEQYF	TGTGCCAGCAGCTCACGAGATGACAGGTCCTACGAGCAGTACTTC
TRBV7-2	few	15	.	TRBJ2-1	CASSLDWDSGFGQFF	TGTGCCAGCAGCTTAGATTGGGATAGCGGTTTCGGGCAGTTCTTC
TRBV7-9	.	13	.	TRBJ2-7	CASSSQGPREQYF	TGTGCCAGCAGCTCACAGGGCCCACGCGAGCAGTACTTC
TRBV6-1	few	13	.	TRBJ1-6	CASRPGSNSPLHF	TGTGCCAGCAGGCCAGGGTCCAATTCACCCCTCCACTTT
TRBV20-1	.	14	.	TRBJ2-3	CSAGPGGRTDTQYF	TGCAGTGCTGGACCCGGGGGCCGCACAGATACGCAGTATTTT
TRBV6-2/TRBV6-3	many	17	.	TRBJ1-5	CASSYGHRGDSNQPQHF	TGTGCCAGCAGTTACGGCCACCGGGGGGATAGCAATCAGCCCCAGCATTTT
TRBV29-1	few	13	.	TRBJ1-1	CSVEDRDPTEAFF	TGCAGCGTTGAAGACAGGGATCCCACTGAAGCTTTCTTT
TRBV6-2/TRBV6-3	.	14	.	TRBJ2-1	CASSPPGRGNEQFF	TGTGCCAGCAGCCCACCAGGGCGGGGCAATGAGCAGTTCTTC
TRBV7-9	.	14	TRBD2	TRBJ2-2	CAVGGAVNTGELFF	TGTGCCGTCGGGGGGGCAGTGAACACCGGGGAGCTGTTTTTT
TRBV12-3/TRBV12-4	.	14	TRBD1	TRBJ2-2	CASKPTGEAGELFF	TGTGCCAGCAAACCGACAGGGGAAGCCGGGGAGCTGTTTTTT
TRBV29-1	.	13	TRBD2	TRBJ2-3	CSVQVASGDTQYF	TGCAGCGTTCAAGTGGCTAGCGGAGATACGCAGTATTTT
TRBV7-2	few	14	.	TRBJ2-4	CASSTQSFGNIQYF	TGTGCCAGCAGCACGCAGAGCTTTGGAAACATTCAGTACTTC
TRBV3-1	few	13	.	TRBJ2-3	CASSQHGTDTQYF	TGTGCCAGCAGCCAGCATGGCACAGATACGCAGTATTTT
TRBV18	.	16	.	TRBJ1-1	CASSPRDRLMNTEAFF	TGTGCCAGCTCACCAAGGGATAGACTCATGAACACTGAAGCTTTCTTT
TRBV6-2/TRBV6-3	few	16	.	TRBJ1-1	CASSYTQETMNTEAFF	TGTGCCAGCAGTTATACGCAGGAGACTATGAACACTGAAGCTTTCTTT
TRBV20-1	many	11	.	TRBJ1-2	CSATGLYGYTF	TGCAGTGCTACGGGGCTCTATGGCTACACCTTC
TRBV20-1	few	18	TRBD2	TRBJ2-1	CSARVRMALGLDYNEQFF	TGCAGTGCTAGAGTTCGCATGGCTTTGGGACTAGACTACAATGAGCAGTTCTTC
TRBV5-1	few	13	.	TRBJ2-7	CASSSRGRDEQYF	TGCGCCAGCAGCTCGCGCGGACGGGACGAGCAGTACTTC
TRBV20-1	.	12	.	TRBJ2-5	CSASPNQETQYF	TGCAGTGCTAGCCCAAACCAAGAGACCCAGTACTTC
TRBV29-1	.	14	.	TRBJ2-7	CSVVGAVSSYEQYF	TGCAGCGTTGTGGGGGCGGTGTCCTCCTACGAGCAGTACTTC
TRBV5-1	.	15	TRBD1	TRBJ1-2	CASSFTGTGTYGYTF	TGCGCCAGCAGCTTTACCGGGACAGGGACATATGGCTACACCTTC
TRBV11-2	.	17	.	TRBJ1-1	CASSLIPRGALGTEAFF	TGTGCCAGCAGCCTCATACCAAGAGGGGCTTTAGGGACTGAAGCTTTCTTT
TRBV20-1	.	13	.	TRBJ2-4	CSGVGDSKNIQYF	TGCAGCGGGGTGGGAGACTCCAAAAACATTCAGTACTTC
TRBV15	many	15	.	TRBJ1-5	CATSRDGQSNQPQHF	TGTGCCACCAGCAGGGATGGACAGAGCAATCAGCCCCAGCATTTT
TRBV5-6	.	12	.	TRBJ2-7	CASSFFGSEQYF	TGTGCCAGCAGCTTTTTTGGGAGCGAGCAGTACTTC
TRBV7-9	.	14	.	TRBJ1-2	CASSLPGEEYGYTF	TGTGCCAGCAGCTTACCAGGGGAAGAGTATGGCTACACCTTC
TRBV20-1	few	14	.	TRBJ2-5	CSARAPIVGETQYF	TGCAGTGCTAGAGCCCCCATCGTAGGGGAGACCCAGTACTTC
TRBV5-1	few	18	.	TRBJ2-7	CASSLAPLDSASSYEQYF	TGCGCCAGCAGCTTGGCCCCACTCGACAGTGCTAGCTCCTACGAGCAGTACTTC
TRBV12-3/TRBV12-4	few	13	.	TRBJ2-4	CASSPSDDRVQYF	TGTGCCAGCAGTCCCTCGGACGACAGAGTCCAGTACTTC
TRBV12-3/TRBV12-4	.	16	TRBD2	TRBJ2-1	CASSLVAGVPYNEQFF	TGTGCCAGCAGTTTAGTAGCGGGGGTCCCCTACAATGAGCAGTTCTTC
TRBV29-1	few	15	.	TRBJ2-5	CSVGIDYGLQETQYF	TGCAGCGTTGGGATCGATTACGGCCTCCAAGAGACCCAGTACTTC
TRBV11-2	.	18	TRBD2	TRBJ2-1	CASSPGLAGVFSYNEQFF	TGTGCCAGCAGCCCTGGACTAGCGGGAGTGTTCTCCTACAATGAGCAGTTCTTC
TRBV4-3	few	17	.	TRBJ2-2	CASSQDPTGPNTGELFF	TGCGCCAGCAGCCAAGATCCAACGGGTCCGAACACCGGGGAGCTGTTTTTT